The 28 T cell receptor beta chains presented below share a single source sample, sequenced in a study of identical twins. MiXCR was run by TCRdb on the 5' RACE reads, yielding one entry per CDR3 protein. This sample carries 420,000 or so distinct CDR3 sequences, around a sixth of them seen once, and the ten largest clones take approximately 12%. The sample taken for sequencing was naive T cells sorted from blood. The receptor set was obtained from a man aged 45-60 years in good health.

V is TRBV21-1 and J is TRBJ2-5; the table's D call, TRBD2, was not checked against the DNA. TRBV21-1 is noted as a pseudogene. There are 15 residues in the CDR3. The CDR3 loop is CASKKSGRVGETQYF. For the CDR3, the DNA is TGTGCCAGCAAAAAGAGCGGGAGGGTGGGGGAGACCCAGTACTTC.

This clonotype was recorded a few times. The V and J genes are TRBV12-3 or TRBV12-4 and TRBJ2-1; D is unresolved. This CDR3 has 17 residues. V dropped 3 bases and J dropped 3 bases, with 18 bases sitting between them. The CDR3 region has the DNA TGTGCCAGCAGTTTGGTCCAGGCCAACTTATACTACAATGAGCAGTTCTTC. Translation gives CASSLVQANLYYNEQFF.

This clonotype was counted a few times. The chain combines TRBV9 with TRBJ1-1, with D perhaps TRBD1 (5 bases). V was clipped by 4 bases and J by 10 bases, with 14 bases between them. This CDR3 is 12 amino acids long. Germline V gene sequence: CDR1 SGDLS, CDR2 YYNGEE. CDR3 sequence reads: CASSTNSGGAFF. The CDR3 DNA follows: TGTGCCAGCAGCACGAACAGTGGGGGAGCTTTCTTT.

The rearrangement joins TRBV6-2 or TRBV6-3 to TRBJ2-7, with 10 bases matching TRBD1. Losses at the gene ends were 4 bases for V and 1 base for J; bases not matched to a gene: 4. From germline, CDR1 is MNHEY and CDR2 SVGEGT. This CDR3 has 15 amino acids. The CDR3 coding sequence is TGTGCCAGCAGTTCTTGGACAGGGGGTTCCTACGAGCAGTACTTC. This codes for CASSSWTGGSYEQYF.

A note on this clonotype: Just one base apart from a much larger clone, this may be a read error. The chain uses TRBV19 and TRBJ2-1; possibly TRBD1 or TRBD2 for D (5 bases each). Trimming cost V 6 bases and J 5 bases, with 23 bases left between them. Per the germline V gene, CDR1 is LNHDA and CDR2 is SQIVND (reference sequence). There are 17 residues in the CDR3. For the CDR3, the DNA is TGTGCCAGTAGCAGGAGCACCCGGGACCCCTGTAACAATGAGCAGTTCTTC. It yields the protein CASSRSTRDPCNNEQFF.

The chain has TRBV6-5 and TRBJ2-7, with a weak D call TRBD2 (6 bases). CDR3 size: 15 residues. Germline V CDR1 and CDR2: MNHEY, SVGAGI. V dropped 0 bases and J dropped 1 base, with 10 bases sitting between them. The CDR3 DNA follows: TGTGCCAGCAGTTACTCCCAGGCGGGGTCCTACGAGCAGTACTTC. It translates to CASSYSQAGSYEQYF.

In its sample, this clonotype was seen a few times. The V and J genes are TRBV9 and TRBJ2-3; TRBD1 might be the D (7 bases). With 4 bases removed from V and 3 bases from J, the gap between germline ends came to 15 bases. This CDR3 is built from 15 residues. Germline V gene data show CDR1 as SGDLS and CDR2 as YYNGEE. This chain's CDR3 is CASSQRRGPTDTQYF. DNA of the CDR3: TGTGCCAGCAGCCAGAGGAGGGGGCCTACAGATACGCAGTATTTT.

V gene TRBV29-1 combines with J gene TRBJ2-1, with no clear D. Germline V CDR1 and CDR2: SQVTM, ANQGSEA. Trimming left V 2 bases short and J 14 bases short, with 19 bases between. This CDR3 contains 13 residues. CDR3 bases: TGCAGCGTTGAAAATCGGCTAGACGGGCGAAAGTTCTTC. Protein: CSVENRLDGRKFF.

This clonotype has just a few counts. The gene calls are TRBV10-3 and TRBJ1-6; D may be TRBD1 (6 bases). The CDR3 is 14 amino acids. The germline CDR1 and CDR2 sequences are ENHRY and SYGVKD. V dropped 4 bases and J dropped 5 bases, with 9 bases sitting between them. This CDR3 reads CAISARQDNSPLHF. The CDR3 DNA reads TGTGCCATCAGTGCTCGACAGGATAATTCACCCCTCCACTTT.

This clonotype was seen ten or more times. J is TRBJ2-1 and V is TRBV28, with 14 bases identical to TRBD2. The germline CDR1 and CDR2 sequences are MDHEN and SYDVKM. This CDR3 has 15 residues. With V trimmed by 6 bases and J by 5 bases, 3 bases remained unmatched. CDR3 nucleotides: TGTGCCAGCAGCTTGGGACTAGCGGGAGACAATGAGCAGTTCTTC. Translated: CASSLGLAGDNEQFF.

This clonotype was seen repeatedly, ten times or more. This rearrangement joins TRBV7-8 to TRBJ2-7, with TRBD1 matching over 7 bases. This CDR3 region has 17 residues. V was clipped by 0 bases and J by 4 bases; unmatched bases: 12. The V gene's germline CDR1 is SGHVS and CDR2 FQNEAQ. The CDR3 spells CASSLAIYRDRPYEQYF. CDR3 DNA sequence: TGTGCCAGCAGCTTAGCCATATACCGGGACAGACCTTACGAGCAGTACTTC. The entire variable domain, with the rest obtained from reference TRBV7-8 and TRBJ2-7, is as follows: GAGVSQSPRYKVAKRGQDVALRCDPISGHVSLFWYQQALGQGPEFLTYFQNEAQLDKSGLPSDRFFAERPEGSVSTLKIQRTQQEDSAVYLCASSLAIYRDRPYEQYFGPGTRLTVT.

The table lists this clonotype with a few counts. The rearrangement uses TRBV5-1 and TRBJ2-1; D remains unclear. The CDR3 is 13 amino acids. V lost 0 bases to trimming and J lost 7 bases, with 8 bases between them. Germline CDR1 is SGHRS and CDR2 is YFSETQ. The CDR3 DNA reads TGCGCCAGCAGCTTGGCTATGGTTAATGAGCAGTTCTTC. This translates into CASSLAMVNEQFF.

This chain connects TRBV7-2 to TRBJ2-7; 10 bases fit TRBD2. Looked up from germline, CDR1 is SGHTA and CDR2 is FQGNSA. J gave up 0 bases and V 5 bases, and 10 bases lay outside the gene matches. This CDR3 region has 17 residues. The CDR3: CASSTGGSGRSSYEQYF. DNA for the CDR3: TGTGCCAGCAGCACAGGGGGTAGCGGGAGGAGCTCCTACGAGCAGTACTTC. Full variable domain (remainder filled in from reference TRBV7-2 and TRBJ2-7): GAGVSQSPSNKVTEKGKDVELRCDPISGHTALYWYRQSLGQGLEFLIYFQGNSAPDKSGLPSDRFSAERTGGSVSTLTIQRTQQEDSAVYLCASSTGGSGRSSYEQYFGPGTRLTVT.

CDR3 coding DNA: TGTGCCAGCAGTGCGGGACAGGGGGTTGAGACCCAGTACTTC. Protein sequence: CASSAGQGVETQYF. The chain couples TRBV25-1 to TRBJ2-5, with 11 bases that match TRBD1. Per the germline V gene, CDR1 is MGHDK and CDR2 is SYGVNS. CDR3 length: 14 residues. Unmatched junction bases numbered 3, after V lost 4 bases and J lost 5 bases.

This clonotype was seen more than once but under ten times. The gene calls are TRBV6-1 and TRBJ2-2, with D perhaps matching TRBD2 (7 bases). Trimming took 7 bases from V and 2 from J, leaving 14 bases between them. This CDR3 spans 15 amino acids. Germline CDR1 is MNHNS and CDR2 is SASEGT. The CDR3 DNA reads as TGTGCCAGCACTAGGGAGGGGACAAACACCGGGGAGCTGTTTTTT. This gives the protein CASTREGTNTGELFF.

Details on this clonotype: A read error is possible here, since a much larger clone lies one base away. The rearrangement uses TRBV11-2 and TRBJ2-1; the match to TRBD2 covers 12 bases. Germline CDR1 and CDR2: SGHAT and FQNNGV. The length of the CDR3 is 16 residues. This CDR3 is CTSSSLAGGPGNEQFF. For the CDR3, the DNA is TGTACCAGCAGCTCTCTAGCGGGGGGGCCCGGCAATGAGCAGTTCTTC.

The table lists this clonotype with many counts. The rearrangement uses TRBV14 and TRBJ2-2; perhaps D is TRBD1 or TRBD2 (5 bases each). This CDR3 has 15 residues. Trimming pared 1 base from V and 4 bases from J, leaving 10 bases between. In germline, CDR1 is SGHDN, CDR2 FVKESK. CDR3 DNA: TGTGCCAGCAGCCAAGTCTCGGGGCCCACCGGGGAGCTGTTTTTT. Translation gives CASSQVSGPTGELFF.

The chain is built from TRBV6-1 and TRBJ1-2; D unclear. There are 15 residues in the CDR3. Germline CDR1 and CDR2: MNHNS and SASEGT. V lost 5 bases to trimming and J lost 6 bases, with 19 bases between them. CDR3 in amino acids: CASSTRREPTDGYTF. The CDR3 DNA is TGTGCCAGCAGTACGAGACGGGAACCGACCGATGGCTACACCTTC.

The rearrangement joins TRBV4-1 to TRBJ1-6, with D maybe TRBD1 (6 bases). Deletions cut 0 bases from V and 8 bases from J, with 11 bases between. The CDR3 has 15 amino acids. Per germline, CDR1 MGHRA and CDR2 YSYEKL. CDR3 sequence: CASSQEIRGDSPLHF. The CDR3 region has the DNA TGCGCCAGCAGCCAAGAAATCAGGGGTGATTCACCCCTCCACTTT.

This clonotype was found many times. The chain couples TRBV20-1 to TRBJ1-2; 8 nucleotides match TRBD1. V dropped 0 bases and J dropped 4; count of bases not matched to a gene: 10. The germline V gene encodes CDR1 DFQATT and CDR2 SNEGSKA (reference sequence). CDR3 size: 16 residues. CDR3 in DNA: TGCAGTGCTAGAGATCTCAGGGGGCTATTTGGCTATGGCTACACCTTC. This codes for CSARDLRGLFGYGYTF.

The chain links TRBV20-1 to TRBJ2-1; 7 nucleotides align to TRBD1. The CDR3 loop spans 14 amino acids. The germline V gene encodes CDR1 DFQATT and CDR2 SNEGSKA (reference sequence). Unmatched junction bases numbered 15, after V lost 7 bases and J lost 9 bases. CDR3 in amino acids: CSVQGVAGRIEQFF. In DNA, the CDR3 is TGCAGTGTTCAGGGGGTAGCAGGAAGGATTGAGCAGTTCTTC.

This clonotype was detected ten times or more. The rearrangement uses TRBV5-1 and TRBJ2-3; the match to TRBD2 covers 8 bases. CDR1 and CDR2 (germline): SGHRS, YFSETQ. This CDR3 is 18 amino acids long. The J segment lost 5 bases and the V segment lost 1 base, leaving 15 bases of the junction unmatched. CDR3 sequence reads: CASSLMQTGRGGRDTQYF. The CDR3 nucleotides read TGCGCCAGCAGCTTGATGCAGACAGGCCGGGGGGGCCGAGATACGCAGTATTTT.

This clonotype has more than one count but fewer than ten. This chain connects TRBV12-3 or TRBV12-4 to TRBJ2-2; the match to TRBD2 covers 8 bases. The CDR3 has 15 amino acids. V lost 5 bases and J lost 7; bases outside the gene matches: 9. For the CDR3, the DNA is TGTGCCAGCAGTACGCCGGGGGGGGCTGGCGGGGAGCTGTTTTTT. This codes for CASSTPGGAGGELFF.

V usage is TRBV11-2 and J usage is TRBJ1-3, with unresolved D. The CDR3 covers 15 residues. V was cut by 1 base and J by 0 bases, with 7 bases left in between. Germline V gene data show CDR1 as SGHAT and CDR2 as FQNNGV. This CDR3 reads CASSLAQNSGNTIYF. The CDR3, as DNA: TGTGCCAGCAGCTTAGCACAGAACTCTGGAAACACCATATATTTT. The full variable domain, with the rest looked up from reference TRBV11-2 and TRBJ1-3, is EAGVAQSPRYKIIEKRQSVAFWCNPISGHATLYWYQQILGQGPKLLIQFQNNGVVDDSQLPKDRFSAERLKGVDSTLKIQPAKLEDSAVYLCASSLAQNSGNTIYFGEGSWLTVV.

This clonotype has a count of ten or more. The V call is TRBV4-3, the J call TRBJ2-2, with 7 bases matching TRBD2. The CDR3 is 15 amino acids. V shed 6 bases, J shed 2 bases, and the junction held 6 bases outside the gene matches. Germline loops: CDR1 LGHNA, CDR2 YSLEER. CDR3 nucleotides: TGCGCCAGCAGTTGGGGGGGACCAAACACCGGGGAGCTGTTTTTT. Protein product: CASSWGGPNTGELFF.

This CDR3 is CASRRIYQETQYF. CDR3 nucleotides: TGTGCCAGCCGCAGGATTTACCAAGAGACCCAGTACTTC. The rearrangement joins TRBV28 to TRBJ2-5; D is uncertain. Deletions cut 8 bases from V and 0 bases from J, with 10 bases between. The length of the CDR3 is 13 residues. Germline-derived CDR1 and CDR2 are MDHEN and SYDVKM.

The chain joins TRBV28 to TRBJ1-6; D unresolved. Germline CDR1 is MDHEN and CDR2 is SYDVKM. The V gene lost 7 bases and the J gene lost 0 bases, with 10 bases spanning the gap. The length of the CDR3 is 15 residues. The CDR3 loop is CASTPYSSYNSPLHF. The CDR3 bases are TGTGCCAGCACCCCCTATAGCTCCTATAATTCACCCCTCCACTTT.

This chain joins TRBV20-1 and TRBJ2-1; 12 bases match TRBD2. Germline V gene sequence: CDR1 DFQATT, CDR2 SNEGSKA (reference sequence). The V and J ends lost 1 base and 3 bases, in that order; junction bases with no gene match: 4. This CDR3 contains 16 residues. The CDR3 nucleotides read TGCAGTGCTAGAGGTTCTAGCGGGAGGGGCTACAATGAGCAGTTCTTC. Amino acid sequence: CSARGSSGRGYNEQFF.